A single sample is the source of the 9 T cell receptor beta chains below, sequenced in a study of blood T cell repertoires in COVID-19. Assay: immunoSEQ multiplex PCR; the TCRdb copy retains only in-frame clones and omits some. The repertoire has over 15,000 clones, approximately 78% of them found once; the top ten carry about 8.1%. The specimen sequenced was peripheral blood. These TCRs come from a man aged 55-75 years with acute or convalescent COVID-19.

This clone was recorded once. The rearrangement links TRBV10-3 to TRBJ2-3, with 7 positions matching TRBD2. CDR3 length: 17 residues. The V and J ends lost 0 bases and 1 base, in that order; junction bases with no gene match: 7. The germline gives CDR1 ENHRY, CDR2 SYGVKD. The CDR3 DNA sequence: TGTGCCATCAGTGAGTCGTCAGGGACTATGGGCACAGATACGCAGTATTTT. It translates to CAISESSGTMGTDTQYF.

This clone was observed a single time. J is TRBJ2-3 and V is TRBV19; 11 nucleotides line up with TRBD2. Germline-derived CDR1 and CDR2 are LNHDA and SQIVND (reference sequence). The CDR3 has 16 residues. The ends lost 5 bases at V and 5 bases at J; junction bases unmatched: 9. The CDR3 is CASSSLAGGPIDTQYF. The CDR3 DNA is TGTGCCAGTAGTTCCTTAGCGGGGGGGCCGATAGATACGCAGTATTTT.

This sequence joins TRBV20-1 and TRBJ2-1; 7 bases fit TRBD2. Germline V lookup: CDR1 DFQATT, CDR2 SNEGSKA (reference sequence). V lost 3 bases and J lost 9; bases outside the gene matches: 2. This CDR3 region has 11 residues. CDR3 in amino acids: CSARSGGEQFF. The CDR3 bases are TGCAGTGCTAGGTCGGGGGGTGAGCAGTTCTTC.

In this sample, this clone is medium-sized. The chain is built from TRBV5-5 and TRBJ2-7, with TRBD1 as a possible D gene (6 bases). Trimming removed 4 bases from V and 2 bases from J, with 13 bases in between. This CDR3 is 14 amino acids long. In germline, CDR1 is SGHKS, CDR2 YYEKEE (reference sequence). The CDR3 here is CASSEWDTAYEQYF. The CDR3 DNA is TGTGCCAGCAGCGAGTGGGACACTGCCTACGAGCAGTACTTC.

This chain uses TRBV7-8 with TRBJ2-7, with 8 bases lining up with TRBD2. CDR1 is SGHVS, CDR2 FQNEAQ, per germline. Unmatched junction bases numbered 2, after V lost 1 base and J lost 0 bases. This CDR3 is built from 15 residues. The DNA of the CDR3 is TGTGCCAGCAGCTTAGTGGCGGGGGGCTCCTACGAGCAGTACTTC. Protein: CASSLVAGGSYEQYF. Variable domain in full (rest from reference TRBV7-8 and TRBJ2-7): GAGVSQSPRYKVAKRGQDVALRCDPISGHVSLFWYQQALGQGPEFLTYFQNEAQLDKSGLPSDRFFAERPEGSVSTLKIQRTQQEDSAVYLCASSLVAGGSYEQYFGPGTRLTVT.

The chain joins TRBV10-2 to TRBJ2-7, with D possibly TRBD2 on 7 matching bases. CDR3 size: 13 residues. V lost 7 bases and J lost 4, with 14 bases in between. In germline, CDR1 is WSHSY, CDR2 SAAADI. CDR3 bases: TGCGCCAGCATGAACGGGGGGCCGTACGAGCAGTACTTC. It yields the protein CASMNGGPYEQYF.

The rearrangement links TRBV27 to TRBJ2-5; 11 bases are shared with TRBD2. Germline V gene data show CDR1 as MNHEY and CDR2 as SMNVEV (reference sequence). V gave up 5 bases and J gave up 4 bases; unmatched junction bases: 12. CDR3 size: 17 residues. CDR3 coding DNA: TGTGCCAGCAGTCCCCTGGTCACTAGCGGGGGACGAGAGACCCAGTACTTC. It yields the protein CASSPLVTSGGRETQYF.

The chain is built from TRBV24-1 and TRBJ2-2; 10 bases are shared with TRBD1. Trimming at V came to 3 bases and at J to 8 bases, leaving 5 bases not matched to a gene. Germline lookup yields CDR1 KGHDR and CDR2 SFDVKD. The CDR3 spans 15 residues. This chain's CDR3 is CATSDDRGHKGELFF. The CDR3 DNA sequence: TGTGCCACCAGTGATGACAGGGGGCATAAGGGGGAGCTGTTTTTT.

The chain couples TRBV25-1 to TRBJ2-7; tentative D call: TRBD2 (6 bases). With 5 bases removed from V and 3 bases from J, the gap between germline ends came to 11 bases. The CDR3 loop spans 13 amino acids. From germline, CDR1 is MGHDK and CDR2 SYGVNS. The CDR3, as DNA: TGTGCCAGCAGTAGTCAGGGAGGCTACGAGCAGTACTTC. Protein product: CASSSQGGYEQYF.